The T cell receptor (beta chain) described here comes from a study of tumor and adjacent non-tumor tissue in lung cancer. As for the study in general: The patients, 10 to 11 men and 5 women, were roughly 31 to 80 with stage I to III disease.

Broader study findings: TCR diversity was significantly greater in tumor than normal lung tissue. Tumor repertoires had a smaller top 100 clone share than normal lung. Patients with more diverse tumor TCRs had worse survival.

The library came from three nested PCR rounds adapted from ARM-PCR protocols. A single record per CDR3 protein comes from TCRdb applying MiXCR to the multiplex PCR reads. This sample has about 80,000 distinct CDR3 sequences, with roughly 76% found just once. A word on this clonotype: Its matching antigen is unknown. A read error may account for a junction end that differs from germline.

RNA was extracted from bulk tissue without any cell sorting. Germline V gives CDR1 DFQATT, CDR2 SNEGSKA (reference sequence). The CDR3 spans 18 residues. The sequenced material came from lung tumor tissue. This clonotype was obtained from a woman aged 50 to 65 with non-small cell lung cancer. V is TRBV20-1 and J is TRBJ2-2, with 7 bases identical to TRBD1. As DNA, the CDR3 is TGCAGTGTTAGAGAAAATGATTTCGGACAGGCCTTCGGCGGGGAGCTGTTTTTT. Translated, it gives CSVRENDFGQAFGGELFF.